One sample yielded the 26 T cell receptor beta chains listed below, sequenced in a study of T cell responses to AZD1222 COVID-19 vaccine. The repertoire was sequenced with immunoSEQ multiplex PCR; TCRdb's copy has only in-frame clones and lacks some. This table holds about 27,000 clones, around 92% found once. The sequenced sample was peripheral blood, obtained 28 days after the second AZD1222 dose. The source of these receptors is an adult who received the AZD1222 COVID-19 vaccine.

The chain combines TRBV19 with TRBJ2-3, with D unclear. CDR3 length equals 14 residues. The germline gives CDR1 LNHDA, CDR2 SQIVND (reference sequence). V was shortened by 7 bases and J by 4 bases, with 15 bases between the two germline ends. CDR3 coding DNA: TGTGCCAGTATCGGGCAGGCGGTTGCAGATACGCAGTATTTT. Translation: CASIGQAVADTQYF. The variable domain in full, with the rest retrieved from reference TRBV19 and TRBJ2-3, is DGGITQSPKYLFRKEGQNVTLSCEQNLNHDAMYWYRQDPGQGLRLIYYSQIVNDFQKGDIAEGYSVSREKKESFPLTVTSAQKNPTAFYLCASIGQAVADTQYFGPGTRLTVL.

V and J are TRBV10-3 and TRBJ2-1, with 10 bases identical to TRBD2. CDR1 is ENHRY, CDR2 SYGVKD, per germline. Trimming took 2 bases from V and 7 from J; bases not matched to a gene: 8. This CDR3 has 16 amino acids. This CDR3 is CAISEPIAGGRNEQFF. The CDR3, as DNA: TGTGCCATCAGTGAGCCGATAGCGGGAGGCAGAAATGAGCAGTTCTTC.

The chain employs TRBV11-3 and TRBJ1-3; weak D call: TRBD1 (5 bases). Trimming took 1 base from V and 5 from J, leaving 9 bases between them. The germline gives CDR1 SGHNT, CDR2 YENEEA. This CDR3 comprises 14 residues. The CDR3 DNA reads as TGTGCCAGCAGCTTAGGGGACCACAGAAACACCATATATTTT. This codes for CASSLGDHRNTIYF.

This sequence joins TRBV19 and TRBJ2-7, with 8 positions matching TRBD2. Germline V gene lookup returns CDR1 LNHDA and CDR2 SQIVND (reference sequence). The CDR3 runs 15 residues. After removal of 4 bases from V and 3 bases from J, the junction contained 8 bases not matched to a gene. For the CDR3, the DNA is TGTGCCAGTAGTACCGTAGCGGGGAATGACTACGAGCAGTACTTC. Its translation: CASSTVAGNDYEQYF.

The chain links TRBV7-9 to TRBJ2-2; D gene ambiguous. V lost 5 bases, J lost 4 bases, and 5 bases lay in between. The CDR3 consists of 12 residues. Germline V CDR1 and CDR2: SEHNR, FQNEAQ (reference sequence). CDR3 coding DNA: TGTGCCAGCAGCCAAGGCACCGGGGAGCTGTTTTTT. This gives the protein CASSQGTGELFF.

CDR3 region: CASSYGRVNQPQHF. CDR3 DNA: TGTGCCAGCAGCTACGGACGGGTCAATCAGCCCCAGCATTTT. The V and J genes are TRBV27 and TRBJ1-5; D unclear. Trimming pared 6 bases from V and 3 bases from J, leaving 12 bases between. Germline values: CDR1 MNHEY, CDR2 SMNVEV (reference sequence). There are 14 residues in the CDR3.

This chain joins TRBV6-2 or TRBV6-3 and TRBJ2-3; TRBD1 matches 7 bases. CDR3 size: 13 residues. With V trimmed by 4 bases and J by 8 bases, 6 bases remained unmatched. Germline V gene lookup returns CDR1 MNHEY and CDR2 SVGEGT. The CDR3 sequence: CASSSGQAITQYF. The DNA of the CDR3 is TGTGCCAGCAGTTCCGGACAGGCGATTACGCAGTATTTT.

The chain recombines TRBV5-4 with TRBJ1-2, with D possibly being TRBD1 (5 bases). Germline loops: CDR1 SGHNT, CDR2 YYREEE (reference sequence). The CDR3 consists of 14 residues. Deletions cut 2 bases from V and 0 bases from J, with 8 bases between. CDR3 amino acids: CASSFGGANYGYTF. CDR3 in DNA: TGTGCCAGCAGCTTCGGGGGTGCTAACTATGGCTACACCTTC. Drawing the rest from reference TRBV5-4 and TRBJ1-2, the complete variable domain is ETGVTQSPTHLIKTRGQQVTLRCSSQSGHNTVSWYQQALGQGPQFIFQYYREEENGRGNFPPRFSGLQFPNYSSELNVNALELDDSALYLCASSFGGANYGYTFGSGTRLTVV.

V and J are TRBV2 and TRBJ2-3; D may be TRBD1 (5 bases). The CDR3 totals 12 residues. V lost 7 bases and J lost 6, with 11 bases in between. In germline, CDR1 is SNHLY, CDR2 FYNNEI. CDR3 nucleotide sequence: TGTGCCAGCAAGTTAGGGGCGGATACGCAGTATTTT. It codes for CASKLGADTQYF.

The rearrangement links TRBV9 to TRBJ1-5; D is possibly TRBD1 (5 bases). The V gene's germline CDR1 is SGDLS and CDR2 YYNGEE. The CDR3 totals 16 residues. Trimming shortened V by 1 base and J by 11 bases, and 22 bases separated the two germline ends. The CDR3 bases are TGTGCCAGCAGCGTATTCCGGGACGGTGGACTGGGGGCCCAGCATTTT. Encoded protein: CASSVFRDGGLGAQHF.

V gene TRBV19 combines with J gene TRBJ1-4; TRBD1 matches at 9 bases. The length of the CDR3 is 15 residues. The J segment lost 6 bases and the V segment lost 2 bases, leaving 4 bases of the junction unmatched. Germline CDR1 and CDR2: LNHDA and SQIVND (reference sequence). CDR3 region: CASSIYRGRHEKLFF. For the CDR3, the DNA is TGTGCCAGTAGTATATACAGGGGGCGGCATGAAAAACTGTTTTTT.

DNA of the CDR3: TGCGCCAGCAGCCAATTATCTAGCGGCGAGCCCCCCATATACGAGCAGTACTTC. Protein product: CASSQLSSGEPPIYEQYF. V gene TRBV4-1 combines with J gene TRBJ2-7; 7 nucleotides align to TRBD2. V gave up 2 bases and J gave up 4 bases; unmatched junction bases: 17. Germline V gene data show CDR1 as MGHRA and CDR2 as YSYEKL. The CDR3 spans 18 residues.

This sequence joins TRBV18 and TRBJ1-4, with 10 nucleotides matching TRBD1. V lost 4 bases, J lost 5 bases, and 4 bases stayed unmatched. Per germline, CDR1 KGHSH and CDR2 LQKENI. This CDR3 has 15 residues. Here the CDR3 DNA reads TGTGCCAGCTCACGGGGGACAGGGGAGAATGAAAAACTGTTTTTT. Encoded protein: CASSRGTGENEKLFF.

This chain connects TRBV24-1 to TRBJ1-6; D is uncertain. Trimming pared 4 bases from V and 1 base from J, leaving 13 bases between. CDR3 length: 17 residues. Germline CDR1 and CDR2: KGHDR and SFDVKD. Here the CDR3 reads CATSDPAGRSYNSPLHF. Written as DNA, the CDR3 is TGTGCCACCAGTGACCCGGCGGGTCGGTCCTATAATTCACCCCTCCACTTT.

This rearrangement joins TRBV11-3 to TRBJ1-3, with TRBD1 identical over 8 bases. CDR1 is SGHNT, CDR2 YENEEA, per germline. The J segment lost 4 bases and the V segment lost 3 bases, leaving 5 bases of the junction unmatched. CDR3 size: 15 residues. The CDR3 sequence: CASSFARGQGNTIYF. Written as DNA, the CDR3 is TGTGCCAGCAGCTTCGCCAGGGGGCAAGGAAACACCATATATTTT.

The CDR3, as DNA: TGTGCCACCTCAGGACACCAGAACACTGAAGCTTTCTTT. Translating it yields CATSGHQNTEAFF. V usage is TRBV24-1 and J usage is TRBJ1-1; D is perhaps TRBD1 (5 bases). Trimming pared 9 bases from V and 1 base from J, leaving 11 bases between. Germline V gene sequence: CDR1 KGHDR, CDR2 SFDVKD. The CDR3 has 13 amino acids.

This clone has a single count. At one end, the junction sequence differs from germline, possibly due to a read error. The J gene is TRBJ1-2, the V gene TRBV30; D gene ambiguous. There are 13 residues in the CDR3. Germline loops: CDR1 GTSNPN, CDR2 SVGIG (reference sequence). The CDR3 loop reads CAWNGVGGGHLKF. CDR3 DNA sequence: TGTGCCTGGAATGGAGTAGGAGGAGGCCACCTCAAATTC.

J is TRBJ2-7 and V is TRBV5-1; D uncertain. CDR3 size: 11 residues. Germline V gene data show CDR1 as SGHRS and CDR2 as YFSETQ. Trimming cost V 0 bases and J 3 bases, with 1 base left between them. This chain's CDR3 is CASSLDYEQYF. CDR3 DNA: TGCGCCAGCAGCTTGGACTACGAGCAGTACTTC.

The V call is TRBV10-3, the J call TRBJ1-4, with D perhaps TRBD1 (6 bases). The CDR3 has 15 amino acids. V was pared by 3 bases and J by 8 bases, with 16 bases between. The germline V gene encodes CDR1 ENHRY and CDR2 SYGVKD. The CDR3 protein is CAISESTGGREKLFF. The CDR3, as DNA: TGTGCCATCAGTGAATCGACAGGCGGACGGGAAAAACTGTTTTTT.

The chain links TRBV28 to TRBJ1-2; D gene ambiguous. Trimming shortened V by 2 bases and J by 6 bases, and 10 bases separated the two germline ends. The CDR3 contains 13 residues. The germline V gene has CDR1 MDHEN and CDR2 SYDVKM. In DNA form, the CDR3 reads TGTGCCAGCAGTTTAGGATCCGGGAATGGCTACACCTTC. It encodes CASSLGSGNGYTF.

V and J are TRBV7-6 and TRBJ2-2; D is uncertain. V was shortened by 4 bases and J by 0 bases, with 12 bases between the two germline ends. Germline V gives CDR1 SGHVS, CDR2 FNYEAQ. The CDR3 covers 16 residues. Written as DNA, the CDR3 is TGTGCCAGCAGCTACTCCTTGGCCCCGAACACCGGGGAGCTGTTTTTT. Its protein product is CASSYSLAPNTGELFF. Supplemented by reference TRBV7-6 and TRBJ2-2, the full variable domain reads GAGVSQSPRYKVTKRGQDVALRCDPISGHVSLYWYRQALGQGPEFLTYFNYEAQQDKSGLPNDRFSAERPEGSISTLTIQRTEQRDSAMYRCASSYSLAPNTGELFFGEGSRLTVL.

The chain carries TRBV7-2 and TRBJ1-5; D not certain. Germline assignment: CDR1 SGHTA and CDR2 FQGNSA. The V gene lost 2 bases and the J gene lost 1 base, with 6 bases spanning the gap. This CDR3 comprises 14 residues. CDR3 sequence reads: CASSLLGSNQPQHF. DNA of the CDR3: TGTGCCAGCAGCTTACTGGGCAGCAATCAGCCCCAGCATTTT.

This chain links TRBV13 with TRBJ2-3; 8 positions match TRBD2. The CDR3 is 16 residues long. With 4 bases clipped from V and 5 bases from J, the junction kept 11 bases outside the gene matches. CDR1 is PRHDT, CDR2 FYEKMQ, per germline (reference sequence). The CDR3 DNA reads TGTGCCAGCAGCTCGATTAGCGGGGTAGGTATAGATACGCAGTATTTT. This codes for CASSSISGVGIDTQYF.

In its sample, this clone was seen once. The rearrangement uses TRBV7-3 and TRBJ1-3; perhaps TRBD1 as D (5 bases). The CDR3 extends over 14 amino acids. Per germline, CDR1 SGHTA and CDR2 FQGTGA. V lost 2 bases, J lost 2 bases, and 7 bases lay in between. The CDR3 is CASSLGGAGNTIYF. For the CDR3, the DNA is TGTGCCAGCAGCTTAGGGGGGGCTGGAAACACCATATATTTT.

V usage is TRBV24-1 and J usage is TRBJ2-5; TRBD1 is a possible D gene (5 bases). V lost 10 bases and J 5 bases, leaving 16 bases between the germline ends. The CDR3 contains 13 residues. Germline assignment: CDR1 KGHDR and CDR2 SFDVKD. The CDR3 loop is CATSQGSSETQYF. DNA of the CDR3: TGTGCCACGAGCCAGGGTTCTTCCGAGACCCAGTACTTC.

The rearrangement links TRBV28 to TRBJ2-3; the match to TRBD2 covers 7 bases. The CDR3 runs 14 residues. Germline V gives CDR1 MDHEN, CDR2 SYDVKM. The junction had 3 bases not matched to a gene; V was cut back by 2 bases and J by 4 bases. The CDR3 protein is CASSLTAGPDTQYF. The CDR3 DNA follows: TGTGCCAGCAGTTTAACAGCGGGGCCAGATACGCAGTATTTT.